The rows below give T cell receptor beta chains drawn from one sample of a study of T-cell memory formation after mild COVID-19. TCRdb ran MiXCR on the 5' RACE reads and lists one entry per CDR3 protein. The top ten hold less than 10% of the sample, which has hundreds of thousands of distinct CDR3 sequences, 17% seen once. The sample was PBMCs or a T cell subset sorted from them (not recorded which). These receptors came from an adult woman who had mild COVID-19 (a few samples of this study predate the infection). Cell type and time point are not known. The CDR3 runs from the conserved cysteine through the conserved F or W. D genes are given only for firm matches.

CDR3 protein | J gene | V gene | D gene
CASSHGWDRGRSGNTIYF | TRBJ1-3 | TRBV4-1 | TRBD1
CASSSTPASGQETQYF | TRBJ2-5 | TRBV5-1 | TRBD2
CASSQLSPLSGNTIYF | TRBJ1-3 | TRBV14 | NA
CAISATSGGAYEQFF | TRBJ2-1 | TRBV10-3 | TRBD2
CASSGWTSGSYEQYF | TRBJ2-7 | TRBV9 | TRBD2
CASSRRAPEAFF | TRBJ1-1 | TRBV23-1 | NA
CASSYVTSGVPNEQFF | TRBJ2-1 | TRBV6-2/TRBV6-3 | TRBD2
CAISESSRLNTEAFF | TRBJ1-1 | TRBV10-3 | NA
CASSQGGWRTDTQYF | TRBJ2-3 | TRBV4-1 | TRBD2
CASGAGTLSNEQFF | TRBJ2-1 | TRBV11-1 | NA
CASSLSPFRGSSSGANVLTF | TRBJ2-6 | TRBV12-3/TRBV12-4 | TRBD1
CASSASGTYGYTF | TRBJ1-2 | TRBV9 | NA
CASSLLHDEAFF | TRBJ1-1 | TRBV27 | NA
CASTQRGAETQYF | TRBJ2-5 | TRBV7-2 | NA
CASSPLAGGLGSYNEQFF | TRBJ2-1 | TRBV19 | TRBD2
CSVFSRRGEQYF | TRBJ2-7 | TRBV29-1 | NA
CASSSAGLASHDTQYF | TRBJ2-3 | TRBV7-8 | TRBD2
CASSVNSVYGYTF | TRBJ1-2 | TRBV9 | NA
CASSYEGSFSQPQHF | TRBJ1-5 | TRBV6-2/TRBV6-3 | NA
CASSSRRGISAGELFF | TRBJ2-2 | TRBV7-8 | TRBD2
CAIIHRDRGLETQYF | TRBJ2-5 | TRBV10-3 | TRBD1
CATSRGGDADEQYF | TRBJ2-7 | TRBV15 | TRBD2
CASSLLHPEQYF | TRBJ2-7 | TRBV5-8 | NA
CASSLGGSHTEAFF | TRBJ1-1 | TRBV5-5 | NA
CASSWGQISYEQYF | TRBJ2-7 | TRBV12-3/TRBV12-4 | NA